The 21 T cell receptor beta chains below all came from one sample that was sequenced in a study of blood T cells in healthy people across ages. A sample-barcoded 5' primer and a J-beta primer mix were used in a second PCR of roughly 6 to 11 cycles. TCRdb re-derived calls from the 5' RACE reads in MiXCR, one entry per CDR3 protein. The sample has about 760,000 distinct CDR3 sequences, about 61% seen once. The sample was blood. The receptor source for this set is a man in his forties in good health.

This clonotype was counted at least ten times. The chain couples TRBV19 to TRBJ2-7; 10 nucleotides match TRBD2. J was trimmed by 3 bases and V by 5 bases; bases with no gene match: 16. The CDR3 sequence is 18 residues long. Germline assignment: CDR1 LNHDA and CDR2 SQIVND (reference sequence). Here the CDR3 reads CASSLASGGAGVVYEQYF. The CDR3 coding sequence is TGTGCCAGTAGTTTAGCCAGCGGGGGGGCCGGAGTGGTCTACGAGCAGTACTTC.

This clonotype came up a few times. The chain links TRBV5-5 to TRBJ1-2; D is ambiguous. Germline V gives CDR1 SGHKS, CDR2 YYEKEE (reference sequence). The CDR3 totals 17 residues. The V and J ends lost 0 bases and 4 bases respectively, with 19 bases between them. In DNA, the CDR3 is TGTGCCAGCAGCTTGGGGCCTTTTGAGGCGGTTACCTATGGCTACACCTTC. This codes for CASSLGPFEAVTYGYTF.

A word on this clonotype: A read error may account for a junction end that differs from germline. This chain connects TRBV7-2 to TRBJ2-5; a possible D gene is TRBD2 (5 bases). Matching the DNA end better, TRBJ2-4 makes the J call doubtful. Per germline, CDR1 SGHTA and CDR2 FQGNSA. This CDR3 has 14 residues. The CDR3 DNA follows: TGTGCCAGCAGCTTAGCGGGAGCCCAAAACATTCAGTACTTC. This encodes CASSLAGAQNIQYF.

The chain is built from TRBV7-9 and TRBJ2-3; no reliable D call. Trimming shortened V by 1 base and J by 2 bases, and 10 bases separated the two germline ends. This CDR3 has 15 amino acids. Germline V gene sequence: CDR1 SEHNR, CDR2 FQNEAQ (reference sequence). CDR3 sequence: CASSLEGGYTDTQYF. The CDR3 DNA reads TGTGCCAGCAGCTTAGAGGGCGGCTACACAGATACGCAGTATTTT.

The chain combines TRBV20-1 with TRBJ1-6; 7 positions match TRBD1. V lost 2 bases and J lost 6; bases outside the gene matches: 4. This CDR3 region has 14 residues. Germline values: CDR1 DFQATT, CDR2 SNEGSKA (reference sequence). CDR3 bases: TGCAGTGCTAGAAACCGGGACAGTAATTCACCCCTCCACTTT. It specifies CSARNRDSNSPLHF.

V usage is TRBV5-1 and J usage is TRBJ2-3; 15 positions match TRBD2. There are 16 residues in the CDR3. The V gene end was trimmed by 7 bases and the J gene end by 2 bases; junction bases not matched to a gene: 5. Germline values: CDR1 SGHRS, CDR2 YFSETQ. CDR3 nucleotides: TGCGCCAGCCGGACTAGCGGGGGGGATCCCACAGATACGCAGTATTTT. Encoded protein: CASRTSGGDPTDTQYF.

V usage is TRBV28 and J usage is TRBJ1-2, with D perhaps TRBD1 (6 bases). V lost 6 bases and J lost 8, with 19 bases in between. There are 14 residues in the CDR3. Germline V gene lookup returns CDR1 MDHEN and CDR2 SYDVKM. CDR3 in amino acids: CASRKLGGARGYTF. The DNA of the CDR3 is TGTGCCAGCAGGAAACTTGGGGGGGCGAGAGGCTACACCTTC.

The CDR3 DNA sequence: TGCAGTGCTAGAGAGTCCGGGACAGGGGCCTACGAGCAGTACTTC. Amino acids: CSARESGTGAYEQYF. The J gene is TRBJ2-7, the V gene TRBV20-1; TRBD1 matches 10 bases. The CDR3 runs 15 residues. Unmatched junction bases numbered 4, after V lost 0 bases and J lost 2 bases. CDR1 and CDR2 (germline): DFQATT, SNEGSKA (reference sequence).

V is TRBV7-8 and J is TRBJ2-1; D could derive from TRBD1 or TRBD2 (6 bases each). From germline, CDR1 is SGHVS and CDR2 FQNEAQ. Trimming took 1 base from V and 6 from J, leaving 19 bases between them. The length of the CDR3 is 17 residues. DNA for the CDR3: TGTGCCAGCAGCTTAGTTGGGGGGCGGGGAATGGCCAATGAGCAGTTCTTC. Translating it yields CASSLVGGRGMANEQFF.

CDR3 loop: CASSFGLAGSSYNEQFF. The CDR3 region has the DNA TGTGCCAGCAGCTTCGGACTAGCGGGGAGCTCCTACAATGAGCAGTTCTTC. This chain joins TRBV7-9 and TRBJ2-1, with TRBD2 matching 12 bases. With 3 bases clipped from V and 0 bases from J, the junction kept 3 bases outside the gene matches. The CDR3 length is 17 residues. Germline assignment: CDR1 SEHNR and CDR2 FQNEAQ (reference sequence).

This clonotype was detected only a few times. V and J are TRBV28 and TRBJ2-5; D gene uncertain. V was trimmed by 6 bases and J by 1 base, leaving 12 bases between them. This CDR3 is built from 14 residues. Germline V lookup: CDR1 MDHEN, CDR2 SYDVKM. CDR3 residues: CASSEQRGQETQYF. DNA for the CDR3: TGTGCCAGCAGCGAACAGAGAGGCCAAGAGACCCAGTACTTC.

The chain is built from TRBV3-1 and TRBJ2-5; 9 bases align to TRBD2. From germline, CDR1 is LGHDT and CDR2 YNNKEL (reference sequence). The CDR3 is made up of 16 amino acids. The J segment lost 5 bases and the V segment lost 4 bases, leaving 11 bases of the junction unmatched. The CDR3 DNA reads as TGTGCCAGCAGCCGGCATCCTAGCGGGGAAGGGGAGACCCAGTACTTC. It yields the protein CASSRHPSGEGETQYF.

The count of this clonotype is one. The rearrangement uses TRBV7-9 and TRBJ2-1, with 10 bases aligning to TRBD2. The length of the CDR3 is 15 residues. V dropped 6 bases and J dropped 6; count of bases not matched to a gene: 8. The germline gives CDR1 SEHNR, CDR2 FQNEAQ (reference sequence). This CDR3 reads CASRPASGSRNEQFF. The DNA of the CDR3 is TGTGCCAGCAGACCAGCTAGCGGGAGCCGCAATGAGCAGTTCTTC.

This clonotype was detected a few times. The chain recombines TRBV24-1 with TRBJ2-1; D uncertain. The CDR3 has 13 residues. Germline V lookup: CDR1 KGHDR, CDR2 SFDVKD. V gave up 5 bases and J gave up 8 bases, with 12 bases separating them. CDR3 nucleotide sequence: TGTGCCACCAGTGGCCCAAGGTTTGATGAGCAGTTCTTC. It is translated as CATSGPRFDEQFF.

This rearrangement joins TRBV7-9 to TRBJ1-1; D unclear. The germline gives CDR1 SEHNR, CDR2 FQNEAQ (reference sequence). V was pared by 5 bases and J by 0 bases, with 16 bases between. CDR3 size: 16 residues. This CDR3 reads CASSHRLFAVNTEAFF. The CDR3 DNA follows: TGTGCCAGCAGCCATCGTCTATTCGCCGTGAACACTGAAGCTTTCTTT.

CDR3 sequence reads: CASLRGAAGLPQETQYF. The CDR3 nucleotides read TGTGCCAGCCTTAGGGGCGCGGCGGGACTCCCCCAAGAGACCCAGTACTTC. The J gene is TRBJ2-5, the V gene TRBV12-3 or TRBV12-4; D possibly corresponds to TRBD2 (6 bases). V lost 8 bases and J 1 base, leaving 23 bases between the germline ends. The CDR3 extends over 17 amino acids.

This clonotype was observed a handful of times. This chain uses TRBV7-9 with TRBJ2-7; no clear D gene. The length of the CDR3 is 12 residues. Per the germline V gene, CDR1 is SEHNR and CDR2 is FQNEAQ (reference sequence). Between the trimmed V and J ends, which lost 6 bases and 1 base, there was a span of 7 bases. CDR3 in amino acids: CASSYESYEQYF. The CDR3 DNA sequence: TGTGCCAGCAGTTATGAATCCTACGAGCAGTACTTC.

The chain links TRBV24-1 to TRBJ2-7; 14 positions agree with TRBD2. Trimming at V came to 9 bases and at J to 3 bases, leaving 3 bases not matched to a gene. Germline V gene data show CDR1 as KGHDR and CDR2 as SFDVKD. This CDR3 has 14 amino acids. This CDR3 reads CATAGTSGSYEQYF. The CDR3 DNA reads TGTGCCACCGCTGGGACTAGCGGGAGCTACGAGCAGTACTTC.

The rearrangement uses TRBV28 and TRBJ1-2; possibly TRBD1 for D (5 bases). The germline V gene encodes CDR1 MDHEN and CDR2 SYDVKM. The length of the CDR3 is 13 residues. Trimming cost V 6 bases and J 4 bases, with 12 bases left between them. CDR3 DNA: TGTGCCAGCAGGCGCGTTGGGGCCTATGGCTACACCTTC. Translating gives CASRRVGAYGYTF.

The chain recombines TRBV5-1 with TRBJ2-7, with TRBD1 as a possible D gene (5 bases). The CDR3 consists of 18 residues. Germline CDR1 is SGHRS and CDR2 is YFSETQ. The ends were cut back, 4 bases at V and 1 base at J, with 24 bases in the middle. The CDR3 loop is CASSRLGPQKGRSYEQYF. CDR3 coding DNA: TGCGCCAGCAGCCGCCTGGGCCCCCAAAAGGGGCGATCCTACGAGCAGTACTTC.

This chain links TRBV6-5 with TRBJ2-7; no definite D call. Trimming shortened V by 0 bases and J by 1 base, and 10 bases separated the two germline ends. Germline V gene lookup returns CDR1 MNHEY and CDR2 SVGAGI. The CDR3 sequence is 15 residues long. As DNA, the CDR3 is TGTGCCAGCAGTTACTCGATGTCAGGTTCCTACGAGCAGTACTTC. Residues: CASSYSMSGSYEQYF.